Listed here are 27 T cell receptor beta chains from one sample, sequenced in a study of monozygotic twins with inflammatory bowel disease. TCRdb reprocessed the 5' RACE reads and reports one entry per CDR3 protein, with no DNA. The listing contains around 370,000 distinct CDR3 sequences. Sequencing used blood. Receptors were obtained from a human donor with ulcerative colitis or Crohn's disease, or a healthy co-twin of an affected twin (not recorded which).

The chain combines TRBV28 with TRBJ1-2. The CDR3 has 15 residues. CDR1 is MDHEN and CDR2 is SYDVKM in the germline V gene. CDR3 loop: CASSLAGGSNYGYTF.

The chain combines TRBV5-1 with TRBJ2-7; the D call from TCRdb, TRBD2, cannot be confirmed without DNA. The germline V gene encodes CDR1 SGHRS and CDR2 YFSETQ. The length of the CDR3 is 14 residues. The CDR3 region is CASSASGGSYEQYF.

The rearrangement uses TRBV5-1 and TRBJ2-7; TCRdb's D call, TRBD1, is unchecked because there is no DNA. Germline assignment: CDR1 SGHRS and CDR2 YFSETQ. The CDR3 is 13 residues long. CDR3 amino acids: CATSRQGSYEQYF.

CDR3 region: CASSRLGENTEAFF. The chain is built from TRBV6-6 and TRBJ1-1. CDR1 and CDR2 from the germline V gene are MNHNY and SVGAGI (reference sequence). This CDR3 spans 14 amino acids.

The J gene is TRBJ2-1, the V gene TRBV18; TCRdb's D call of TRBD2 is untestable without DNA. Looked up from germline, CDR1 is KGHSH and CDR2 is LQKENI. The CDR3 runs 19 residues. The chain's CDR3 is CASSPQRPGGGSSYNEQFF.

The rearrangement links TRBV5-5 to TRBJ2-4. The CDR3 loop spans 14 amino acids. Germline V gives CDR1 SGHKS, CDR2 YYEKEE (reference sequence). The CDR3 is CASSFASRANIQYF.

The CDR3 spells CAISPGTEAFF. The V gene is TRBV10-3, the J gene TRBJ1-1; without DNA, the TCRdb call of TRBD1 cannot be checked. The CDR3 is made up of 11 amino acids. In germline, CDR1 is ENHRY, CDR2 SYGVKD.

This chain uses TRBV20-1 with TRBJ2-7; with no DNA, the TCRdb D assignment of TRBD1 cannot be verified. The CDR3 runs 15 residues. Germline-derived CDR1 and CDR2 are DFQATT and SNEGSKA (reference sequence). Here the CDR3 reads CSATYRRDRTYEQYF.

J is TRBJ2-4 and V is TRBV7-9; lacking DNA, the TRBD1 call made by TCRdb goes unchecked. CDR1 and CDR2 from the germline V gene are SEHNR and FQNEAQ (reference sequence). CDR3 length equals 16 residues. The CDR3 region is CASSLGGAGAKNIQYF.

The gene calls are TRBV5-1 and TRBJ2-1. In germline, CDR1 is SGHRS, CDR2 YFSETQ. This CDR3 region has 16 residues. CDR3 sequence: CASSLDRASSYNEQFF.

CDR3 region: CASSLGPTNYEQYF. V usage is TRBV7-2 and J usage is TRBJ2-7. Germline CDR1 is SGHTA and CDR2 is FQGNSA. CDR3 length equals 14 residues.

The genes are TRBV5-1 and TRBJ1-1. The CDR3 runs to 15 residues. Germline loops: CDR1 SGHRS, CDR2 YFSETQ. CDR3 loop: CASSLVAGQNTEAFF. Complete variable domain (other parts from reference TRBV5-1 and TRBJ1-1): KAGVTQTPRYLIKTRGQQVTLSCSPISGHRSVSWYQQTPGQGLQFLFEYFSETQRNKGNFPGRFSGRQFSNSRSEMNVSTLELGDSALYLCASSLVAGQNTEAFFGQGTRLTVV.

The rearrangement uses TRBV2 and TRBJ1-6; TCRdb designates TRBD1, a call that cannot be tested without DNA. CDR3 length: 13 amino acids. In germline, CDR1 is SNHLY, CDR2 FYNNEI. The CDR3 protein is CASRDRGLSPLHF.

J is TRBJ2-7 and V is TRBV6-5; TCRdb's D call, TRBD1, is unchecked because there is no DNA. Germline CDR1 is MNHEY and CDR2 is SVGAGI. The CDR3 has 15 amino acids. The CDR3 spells CASSYSGGTGDWQYF.

CDR3 protein: CASSPGQVKDTQYF. The chain uses TRBV18 and TRBJ2-3; TCRdb names TRBD1, which stays unverified in the absence of DNA. Germline CDR1 reads KGHSH; CDR2 reads LQKENI. There are 14 residues in the CDR3. Filled out from reference TRBV18 and TRBJ2-3, the complete variable domain reads NAGVMQNPRHLVRRRGQEARLRCSPMKGHSHVYWYRQLPEEGLKFMVYLQKENIIDESGMPKERFSAEFPKEGPSILRIQQVVRGDSAAYFCASSPGQVKDTQYFGPGTRLTVL.

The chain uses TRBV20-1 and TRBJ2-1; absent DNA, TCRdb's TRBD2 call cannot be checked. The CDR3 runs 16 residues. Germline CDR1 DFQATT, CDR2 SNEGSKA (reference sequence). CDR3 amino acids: CSARDPLLAVYNEQFF.

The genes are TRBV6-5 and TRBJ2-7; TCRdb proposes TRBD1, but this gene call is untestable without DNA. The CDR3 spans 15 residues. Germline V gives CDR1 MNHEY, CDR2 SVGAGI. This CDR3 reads CASSSAVRGTYEQYF.

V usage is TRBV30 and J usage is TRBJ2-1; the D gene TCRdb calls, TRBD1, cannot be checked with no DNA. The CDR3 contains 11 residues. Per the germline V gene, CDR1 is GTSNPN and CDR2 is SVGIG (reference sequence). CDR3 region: CAWSPGGGQFF.

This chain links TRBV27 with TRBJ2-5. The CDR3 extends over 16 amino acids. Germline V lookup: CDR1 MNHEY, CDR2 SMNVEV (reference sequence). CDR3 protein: CASSLYGGWVQETQYF.

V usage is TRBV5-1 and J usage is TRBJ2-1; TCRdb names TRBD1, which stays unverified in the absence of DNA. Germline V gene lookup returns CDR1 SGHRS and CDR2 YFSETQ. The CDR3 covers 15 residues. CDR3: CASSPGTGEYNEQFF.

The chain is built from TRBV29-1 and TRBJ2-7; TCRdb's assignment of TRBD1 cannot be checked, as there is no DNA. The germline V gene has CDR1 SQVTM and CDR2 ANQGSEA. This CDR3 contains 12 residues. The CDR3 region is CSVEGDRQEQYF.

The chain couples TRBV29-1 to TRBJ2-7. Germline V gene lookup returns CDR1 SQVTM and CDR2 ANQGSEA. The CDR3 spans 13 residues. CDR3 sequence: CSVETSSSYEQYF.

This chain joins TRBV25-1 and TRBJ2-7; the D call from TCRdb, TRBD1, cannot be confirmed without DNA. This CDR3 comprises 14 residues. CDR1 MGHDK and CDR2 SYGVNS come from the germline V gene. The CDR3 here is CASTRTGQGYEQYF.

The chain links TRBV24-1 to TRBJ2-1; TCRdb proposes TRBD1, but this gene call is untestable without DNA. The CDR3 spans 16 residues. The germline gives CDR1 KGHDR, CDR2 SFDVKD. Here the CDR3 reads CATSDLQGANYNEQFF.

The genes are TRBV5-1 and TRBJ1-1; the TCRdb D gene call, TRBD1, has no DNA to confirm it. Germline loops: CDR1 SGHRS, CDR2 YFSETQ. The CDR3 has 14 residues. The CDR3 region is CASSPRQVNTEAFF. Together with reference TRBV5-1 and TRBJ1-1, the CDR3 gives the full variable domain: KAGVTQTPRYLIKTRGQQVTLSCSPISGHRSVSWYQQTPGQGLQFLFEYFSETQRNKGNFPGRFSGRQFSNSRSEMNVSTLELGDSALYLCASSPRQVNTEAFFGQGTRLTVV.

CDR3 amino acids: CASSQDVRDRGWTAGYTF. The J gene is TRBJ1-2, the V gene TRBV4-3; the D gene TCRdb calls, TRBD1, cannot be checked with no DNA. Germline CDR1 reads LGHNA; CDR2 reads YSLEER. This CDR3 spans 18 amino acids.

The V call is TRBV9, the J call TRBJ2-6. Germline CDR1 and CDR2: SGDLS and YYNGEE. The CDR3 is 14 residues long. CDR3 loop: CASSVATGTNVLTF.